This is a list of T cell receptor beta chains from one sample in a study of OX40 agonist ivuxolimab in advanced cancers. Profiling relied on immunoSEQ multiplex PCR, and the TCRdb table lists in-frame clones only, not all of them. The sample lists 57,000 or so clones, more than 80% occurring once. The starting material was CD4+ or CD8+ T cells sorted from blood, obtained in a trial of the OX40 agonist ivuxolimab. All receptors come from an adult with an advanced solid tumor such as melanoma, head and neck, liver or kidney cancer. The CDR3 runs from the conserved cysteine through the conserved F or W. A D gene is named only where the DNA matches it firmly. Expanded clones get a size class; other rows say once, few or many, or leave the size out.

D: TRBD2; size: NA; V: TRBV7-2; J: TRBJ2-5; DNA: TGTGCCAGCAGCTTGGGGGCTAGCGGGAGCGGGCAAGAGACCCAGTACTTC; CDR3: CASSLGASGSGQETQYF
D: NA; size: NA; V: TRBV7-2; J: TRBJ2-2; DNA: TGTGCCAGCAGCTTATTTGCCCCGGAGCTAGCTTTCAGAACCGGGGAGCTGTTTTTT; CDR3: CASSLFAPELAFRTGELFF
D: TRBD2; size: once; V: TRBV18; J: TRBJ2-5; DNA: TGTGCCAGCTCCCGCATCGGACTAGCGATTGGGGAGACCCAGTACTTC; CDR3: CASSRIGLAIGETQYF
D: NA; size: NA; V: TRBV5-1; J: TRBJ2-7; DNA: TGCGCCAGCAGCTTGTTACCCTCACGAGACTCCTACGAGCAGTACTTC; CDR3: CASSLLPSRDSYEQYF
D: NA; size: NA; V: TRBV2; J: TRBJ2-5; DNA: TGTGCCAGCAGTGAAGCCATTGTGAGTTCAGAGACCCAGTACTTC; CDR3: CASSEAIVSSETQYF
D: NA; size: NA; V: TRBV28; J: TRBJ1-4; DNA: TGTGCCAGCAGTTTAGGAGGGTTTAATGAAAAACTGTTTTTT; CDR3: CASSLGGFNEKLFF
D: NA; size: once; V: TRBV7-2; J: TRBJ2-1; DNA: TGTGCCAGCACCCTTAGGAGAGGCTACAATGAGCAGTTCTTC; CDR3: CASTLRRGYNEQFF
D: NA; size: NA; V: TRBV28; J: TRBJ1-4; DNA: TGTGCCAGCACCGGGGGGGGCGCCGGGGATGAAAAACTGTTTTTT; CDR3: CASTGGGAGDEKLFF
D: NA; size: NA; V: TRBV11-3; J: TRBJ2-7; DNA: TGTGCCAGCAGCTTAGCGCAAAGCGCCTACGAGCAGTACTTC; CDR3: CASSLAQSAYEQYF
D: NA; size: NA; V: TRBV10-1; J: TRBJ2-1; DNA: TGCGCCAGCGACGCCAGCGATGAGCAGTTCTTC; CDR3: CASDASDEQFF
D: NA; size: NA; V: TRBV6-6; J: TRBJ2-3; DNA: TGTGCCAGCAGTATTGAAGATACGCAGTATTTT; CDR3: CASSIEDTQYF
D: TRBD1; size: NA; V: TRBV5-1; J: TRBJ1-1; DNA: TGCGCCAGCAGCTTGGAGGGGGCGGGCATAGACACTGAAGCTTTCTTT; CDR3: CASSLEGAGIDTEAFF
D: NA; size: once; V: TRBV9; J: TRBJ2-5; DNA: TGTGCCAGCAGCAGGGAGGAGACCCAGTACTTC; CDR3: CASSREETQYF
D: TRBD1; size: NA; V: TRBV5-6; J: TRBJ1-1; DNA: TGTGCCAGCAGCTCCGACAGGGACACTGAAGCTTTCTTT; CDR3: CASSSDRDTEAFF
D: NA; size: NA; V: TRBV29-1; J: TRBJ1-4; DNA: TGCAGCGTTGAAGAGGGGGGGCAGGGTGAAAAACTGTTTTTT; CDR3: CSVEEGGQGEKLFF
D: TRBD1; size: NA; V: TRBV30; J: TRBJ1-2; DNA: TGTGCCTGGAGTAGGGACAGGGGAAATGGTGGCTACACCTTC; CDR3: CAWSRDRGNGGYTF
D: NA; size: NA; V: TRBV27; J: TRBJ2-7; DNA: TGTGCCAGCAGAACGCGCTACGAGCAGTACTTC; CDR3: CASRTRYEQYF
D: NA; size: NA; V: TRBV29-1; J: TRBJ1-4; DNA: TGCAGCGTCTCGGGGGAGGAAAAACTGTTTTTT; CDR3: CSVSGEEKLFF
D: NA; size: NA; V: TRBV28; J: TRBJ2-7; DNA: TGTGCCAGCAGTTCCATCGAGCAGTACTTC; CDR3: CASSSIEQYF
D: TRBD1; size: NA; V: TRBV5-1; J: TRBJ2-7; DNA: TGCGCCAGCAGTACATCAGGGGGCAACGACGAGCAGTACTTC; CDR3: CASSTSGGNDEQYF
D: TRBD2; size: NA; V: TRBV10-1; J: TRBJ2-5; DNA: TGCGCCAGCAGTGAGTCTGCTGCGGGAGGGACCGAGACCCAGTACTTC; CDR3: CASSESAAGGTETQYF
D: NA; size: NA; V: TRBV2; J: TRBJ2-5; DNA: TGTGCCAGCATGGTTCAAGAGACCCAGTACTTC; CDR3: CASMVQETQYF
D: TRBD1; size: once; V: TRBV7-3; J: TRBJ2-1; DNA: TGTGCCAGCAGCCCCGGACAGGGATGGGACAATGAGCAGTTCTTC; CDR3: CASSPGQGWDNEQFF
D: TRBD2; size: NA; V: TRBV2; J: TRBJ2-1; DNA: TGTGCCAGCCAGGGCGGGAGCTCCTACAATGAGCAGTTCTTC; CDR3: CASQGGSSYNEQFF
D: NA; size: NA; V: TRBV4-1; J: TRBJ2-5; DNA: TGCGCCAGCAGGCCACAAGGCAGTCTCCAAGAGACCCAGTACTTC; CDR3: CASRPQGSLQETQYF